This is a list of T cell receptor beta chains from one sample in a study of blood T cells in healthy people across ages. TCRdb re-derived calls from the 5' RACE reads in MiXCR, one entry per CDR3 protein. The data contain 600,000 to 1,000,000 distinct CDR3 sequences, roughly 25% of them singletons. The sample was also linked to a second study, of T cells of mothers and their children.

The source material was blood. Every receptor here comes from a boy aged 10-17 years in good health. The CDR3 runs from the conserved cysteine through the conserved F or W. A D gene is named only where the DNA matches it firmly. Clone sizes are given selectively: once, few, many, or a class where the clone is expanded.

CDR3 protein,CDR3 DNA,J gene,clone size,CDR3 length,D gene,V gene
CASSQQGFGETQYF,TGCGCCAGCAGCCAACAGGGGTTTGGGGAGACCCAGTACTTC,TRBJ2-5,NA,14,TRBD1,TRBV5-1
CASSQELSLAKNIQYF,TGCGCCAGCAGCCAAGAATTGTCTCTAGCCAAAAACATTCAGTACTTC,TRBJ2-4,NA,16,NA,TRBV4-1
CSARSRQEYQPQHF,TGCAGTGCTAGGTCTCGACAGGAATATCAGCCCCAGCATTTT,TRBJ1-5,few,14,NA,TRBV20-1
CASERLISGNTIYF,TGTGCCAGCGAGCGGCTGATCTCTGGAAACACCATATATTTT,TRBJ1-3,once,14,NA,TRBV12-3/TRBV12-4
CASSSSVGTEAFF,TGTGCCAGCAGCTCGTCGGTAGGGACTGAAGCTTTCTTT,TRBJ1-1,few,13,NA,TRBV7-9
CSVEQGHEQYF,TGCAGCGTTGAACAGGGCCACGAGCAGTACTTC,TRBJ2-7,NA,11,NA,TRBV29-1
CASSSPARGREQFF,TGTGCCAGCAGCTCCCCAGCCAGGGGACGAGAGCAGTTCTTC,TRBJ2-1,NA,14,NA,TRBV6-5
CASSAQPPGTAYNEQFF,TGTGCCAGCAGCGCACAACCCCCCGGGACAGCATACAATGAGCAGTTCTTC,TRBJ2-1,NA,17,TRBD1,TRBV9
CASSSSTAAENYNEQFF,TGTGCCAGCAGCTCCTCGACGGCAGCGGAAAACTACAATGAGCAGTTCTTC,TRBJ2-1,NA,17,NA,TRBV7-9
CASSRTSDIQYF,TGCGCCAGCAGCAGAACGTCAGACATTCAGTACTTC,TRBJ2-4,NA,12,NA,TRBV5-1
CASSYGGATGNTIYF,TGTGCCAGCAGTTACGGGGGGGCTACTGGAAACACCATATATTTT,TRBJ1-3,NA,15,NA,TRBV6-5
CSARGSTEAFF,TGCAGTGCTAGAGGTAGCACTGAAGCTTTCTTT,TRBJ1-1,NA,11,NA,TRBV20-1
CAISESSGGEQFF,TGTGCCATCAGTGAGAGTAGCGGGGGTGAGCAGTTCTTC,TRBJ2-1,NA,13,TRBD2,TRBV10-3
CAIGRTQRGDTQYF,TGTGCCATCGGACGGACCCAACGAGGAGATACGCAGTATTTT,TRBJ2-3,NA,14,NA,TRBV10-3
CSVEDRTSDNEQFF,TGCAGCGTTGAAGATAGGACTAGCGACAATGAGCAGTTCTTC,TRBJ2-1,NA,14,TRBD2,TRBV29-1
CASSLKFARTNEKLFF,TGTGCCAGCAGCTTAAAATTCGCCCGGACTAATGAAAAACTGTTTTTT,TRBJ1-4,few,16,NA,TRBV7-2